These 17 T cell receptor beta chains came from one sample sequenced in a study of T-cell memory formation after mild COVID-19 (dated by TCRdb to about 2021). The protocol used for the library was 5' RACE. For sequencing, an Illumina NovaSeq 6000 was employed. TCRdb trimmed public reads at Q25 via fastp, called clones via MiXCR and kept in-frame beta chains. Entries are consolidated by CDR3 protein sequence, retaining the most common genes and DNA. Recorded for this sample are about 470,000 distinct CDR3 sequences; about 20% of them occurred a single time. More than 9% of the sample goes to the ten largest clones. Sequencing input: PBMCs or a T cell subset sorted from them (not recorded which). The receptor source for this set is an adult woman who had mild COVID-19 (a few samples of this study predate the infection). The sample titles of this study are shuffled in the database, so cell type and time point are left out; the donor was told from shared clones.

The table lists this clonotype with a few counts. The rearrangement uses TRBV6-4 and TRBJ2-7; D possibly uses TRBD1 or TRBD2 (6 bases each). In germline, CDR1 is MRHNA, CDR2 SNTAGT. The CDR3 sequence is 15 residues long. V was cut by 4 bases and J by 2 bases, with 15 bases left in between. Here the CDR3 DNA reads TGTGCCAGCAGTGTCGATTCGGGGGCACCCTACGAGCAGTACTTC. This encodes CASSVDSGAPYEQYF.

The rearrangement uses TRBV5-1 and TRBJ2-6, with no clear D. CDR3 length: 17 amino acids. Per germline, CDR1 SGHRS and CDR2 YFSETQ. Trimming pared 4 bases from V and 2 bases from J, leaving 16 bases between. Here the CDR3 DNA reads TGCGCCAGCAGCGTCCGGGCGGTCCTCCCTGGGGCCAACGTCCTGACTTTC. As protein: CASSVRAVLPGANVLTF.

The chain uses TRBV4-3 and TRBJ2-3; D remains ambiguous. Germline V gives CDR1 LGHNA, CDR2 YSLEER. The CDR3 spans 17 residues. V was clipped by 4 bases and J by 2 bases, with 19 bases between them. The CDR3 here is CASSRVSPTSFTDTQYF. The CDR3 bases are TGCGCCAGCAGCCGCGTATCTCCCACATCCTTCACAGATACGCAGTATTTT.

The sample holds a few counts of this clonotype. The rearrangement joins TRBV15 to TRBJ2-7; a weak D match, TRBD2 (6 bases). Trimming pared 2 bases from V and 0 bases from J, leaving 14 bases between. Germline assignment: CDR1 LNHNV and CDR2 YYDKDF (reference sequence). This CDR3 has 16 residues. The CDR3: CATSRSGGESSYEQYF. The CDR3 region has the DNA TGTGCCACCAGCAGATCTGGAGGGGAGTCCTCCTACGAGCAGTACTTC.

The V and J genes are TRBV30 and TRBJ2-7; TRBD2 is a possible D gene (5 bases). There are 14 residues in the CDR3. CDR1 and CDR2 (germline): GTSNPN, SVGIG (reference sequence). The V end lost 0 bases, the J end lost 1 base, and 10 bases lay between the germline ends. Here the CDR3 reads CAWSVPRGSYEQYF. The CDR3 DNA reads TGTGCCTGGAGTGTACCCCGGGGTTCCTACGAGCAGTACTTC.

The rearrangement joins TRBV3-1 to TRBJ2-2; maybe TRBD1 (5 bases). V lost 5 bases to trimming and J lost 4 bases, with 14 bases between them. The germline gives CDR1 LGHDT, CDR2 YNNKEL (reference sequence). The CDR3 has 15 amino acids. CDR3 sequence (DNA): TGTGCCAGCAGCTACGACAGTGTCGGCACCGGGGAGCTGTTTTTT. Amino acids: CASSYDSVGTGELFF.

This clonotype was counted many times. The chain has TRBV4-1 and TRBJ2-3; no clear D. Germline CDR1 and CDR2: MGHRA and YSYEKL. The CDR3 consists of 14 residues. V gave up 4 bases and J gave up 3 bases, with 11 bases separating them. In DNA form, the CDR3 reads TGCGCCAGCAGCCCGTCAATTCAGACAGATACGCAGTATTTT. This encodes CASSPSIQTDTQYF.

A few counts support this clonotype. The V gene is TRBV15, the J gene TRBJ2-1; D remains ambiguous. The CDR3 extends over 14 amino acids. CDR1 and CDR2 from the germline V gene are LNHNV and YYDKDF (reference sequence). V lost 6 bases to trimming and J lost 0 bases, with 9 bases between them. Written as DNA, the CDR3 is TGTGCCACCAGGGAAGAAAGCTCCTACAATGAGCAGTTCTTC. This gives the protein CATREESSYNEQFF.

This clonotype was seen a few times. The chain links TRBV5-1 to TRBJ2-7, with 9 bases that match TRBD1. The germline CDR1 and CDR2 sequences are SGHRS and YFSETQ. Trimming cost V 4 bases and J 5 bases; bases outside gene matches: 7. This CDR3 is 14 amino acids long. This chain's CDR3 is CASSLQGAIDEQYF. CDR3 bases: TGCGCCAGCAGCCTACAGGGGGCAATCGACGAGCAGTACTTC. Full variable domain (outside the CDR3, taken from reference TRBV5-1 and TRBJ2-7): KAGVTQTPRYLIKTRGQQVTLSCSPISGHRSVSWYQQTPGQGLQFLFEYFSETQRNKGNFPGRFSGRQFSNSRSEMNVSTLELGDSALYLCASSLQGAIDEQYFGPGTRLTVT.

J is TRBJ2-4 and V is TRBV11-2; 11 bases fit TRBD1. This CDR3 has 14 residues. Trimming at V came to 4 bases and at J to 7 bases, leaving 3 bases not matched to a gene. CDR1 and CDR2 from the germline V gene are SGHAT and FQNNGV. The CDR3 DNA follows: TGTGCCAGCAGCTCGGACAGGGGGCCGAACATTCAGTACTTC. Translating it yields CASSSDRGPNIQYF.

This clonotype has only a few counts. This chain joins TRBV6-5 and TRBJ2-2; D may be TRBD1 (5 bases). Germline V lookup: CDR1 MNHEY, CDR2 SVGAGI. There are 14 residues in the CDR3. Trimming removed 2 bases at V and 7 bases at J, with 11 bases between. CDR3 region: CASSYRGEGGELFF. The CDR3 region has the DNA TGTGCCAGCAGTTACAGGGGTGAAGGCGGGGAGCTGTTTTTT.

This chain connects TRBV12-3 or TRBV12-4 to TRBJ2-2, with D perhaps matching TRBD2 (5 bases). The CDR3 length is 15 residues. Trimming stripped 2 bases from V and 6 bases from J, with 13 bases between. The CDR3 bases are TGTGCCAGCAGTTTAATACTAGGTCGACCCGGGGAGCTGTTTTTT. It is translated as CASSLILGRPGELFF.

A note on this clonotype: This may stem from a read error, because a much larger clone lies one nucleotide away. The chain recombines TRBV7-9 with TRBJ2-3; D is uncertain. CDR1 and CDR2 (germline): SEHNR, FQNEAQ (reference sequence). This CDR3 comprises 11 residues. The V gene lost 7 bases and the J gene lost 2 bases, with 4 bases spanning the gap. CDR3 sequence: CASTYTDTQYF. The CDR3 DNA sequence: TGTGCCAGCACCTACACAGATACGCAGTATTTT.

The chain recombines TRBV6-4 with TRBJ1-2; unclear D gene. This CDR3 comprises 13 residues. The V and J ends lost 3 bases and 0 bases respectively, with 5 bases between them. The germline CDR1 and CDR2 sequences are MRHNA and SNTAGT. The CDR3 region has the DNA TGTGCCAGCAGTGAGACACCTAACTATGGCTACACCTTC. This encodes CASSETPNYGYTF.

CDR3 loop: CASSLIQHGTYEQYF. The CDR3 DNA is TGTGCCAGCAGCTTAATCCAGCACGGGACCTACGAGCAGTACTTC. The chain is built from TRBV7-2 and TRBJ2-7, with D maybe TRBD2 (5 bases). V lost 2 bases, J lost 2 bases, and 13 bases lay in between. In germline, CDR1 is SGHTA, CDR2 FQGNSA. The CDR3 has 15 residues.

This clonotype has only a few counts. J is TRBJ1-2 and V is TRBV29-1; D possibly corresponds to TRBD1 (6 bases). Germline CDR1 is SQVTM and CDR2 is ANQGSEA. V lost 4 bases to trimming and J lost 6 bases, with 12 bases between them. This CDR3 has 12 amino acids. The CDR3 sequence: CSVAGQGNGYTF. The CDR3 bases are TGCAGCGTTGCGGGCCAGGGGAATGGCTACACCTTC.

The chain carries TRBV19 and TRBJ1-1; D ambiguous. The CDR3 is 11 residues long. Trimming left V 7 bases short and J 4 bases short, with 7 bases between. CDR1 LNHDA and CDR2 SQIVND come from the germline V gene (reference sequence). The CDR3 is CASTWATEAFF. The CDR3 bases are TGTGCCAGTACTTGGGCCACTGAAGCTTTCTTT.